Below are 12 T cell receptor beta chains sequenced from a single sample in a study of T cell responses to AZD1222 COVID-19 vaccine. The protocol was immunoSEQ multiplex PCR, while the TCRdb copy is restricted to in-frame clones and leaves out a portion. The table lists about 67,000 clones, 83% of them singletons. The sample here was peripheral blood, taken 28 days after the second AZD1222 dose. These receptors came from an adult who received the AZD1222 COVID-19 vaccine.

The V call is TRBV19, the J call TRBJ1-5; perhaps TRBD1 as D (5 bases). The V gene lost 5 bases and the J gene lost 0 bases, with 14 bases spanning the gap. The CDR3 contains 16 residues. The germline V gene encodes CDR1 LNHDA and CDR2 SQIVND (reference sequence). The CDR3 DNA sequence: TGTGCCAGTAGTCAAGGATGGACAAATAGCAATCAGCCCCAGCATTTT. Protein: CASSQGWTNSNQPQHF.

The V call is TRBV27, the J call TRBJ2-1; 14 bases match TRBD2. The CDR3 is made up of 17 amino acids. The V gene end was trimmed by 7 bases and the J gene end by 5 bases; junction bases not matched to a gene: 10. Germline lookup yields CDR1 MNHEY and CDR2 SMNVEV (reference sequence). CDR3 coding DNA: TGTGCCAGCACGCTGGGGACTAGCGGGAGTCTTCACAATGAGCAGTTCTTC. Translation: CASTLGTSGSLHNEQFF.

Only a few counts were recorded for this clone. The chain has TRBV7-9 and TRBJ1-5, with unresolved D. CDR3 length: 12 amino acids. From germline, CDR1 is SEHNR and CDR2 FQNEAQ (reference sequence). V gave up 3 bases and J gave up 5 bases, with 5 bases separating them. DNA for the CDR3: TGTGCCAGCAGCTTTTTGGATCAGCCCCAGCATTTT. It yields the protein CASSFLDQPQHF.

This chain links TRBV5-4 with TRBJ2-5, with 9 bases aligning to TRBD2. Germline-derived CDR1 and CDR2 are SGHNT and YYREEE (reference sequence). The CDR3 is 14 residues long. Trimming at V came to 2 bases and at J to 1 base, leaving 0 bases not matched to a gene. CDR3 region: CASSFSGSQETQYF. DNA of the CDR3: TGTGCCAGCAGCTTTAGCGGGAGCCAAGAGACCCAGTACTTC. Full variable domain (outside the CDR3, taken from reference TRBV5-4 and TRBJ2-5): ETGVTQSPTHLIKTRGQQVTLRCSSQSGHNTVSWYQQALGQGPQFIFQYYREEENGRGNFPPRFSGLQFPNYSSELNVNALELDDSALYLCASSFSGSQETQYFGPGTRLLVL.

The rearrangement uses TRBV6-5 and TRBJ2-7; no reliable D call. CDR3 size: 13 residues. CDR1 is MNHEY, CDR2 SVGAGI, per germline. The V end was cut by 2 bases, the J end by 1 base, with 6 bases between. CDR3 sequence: CASSYRVSYEQYF. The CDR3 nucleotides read TGTGCCAGCAGTTACCGGGTTTCCTACGAGCAGTACTTC.

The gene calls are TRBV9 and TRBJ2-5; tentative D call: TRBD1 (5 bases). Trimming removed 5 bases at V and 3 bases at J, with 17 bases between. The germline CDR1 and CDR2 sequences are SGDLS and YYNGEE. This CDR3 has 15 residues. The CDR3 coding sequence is TGTGCCAGCAGTCAAAGCGTCGACAGCAAAGAGACCCAGTACTTC. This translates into CASSQSVDSKETQYF.

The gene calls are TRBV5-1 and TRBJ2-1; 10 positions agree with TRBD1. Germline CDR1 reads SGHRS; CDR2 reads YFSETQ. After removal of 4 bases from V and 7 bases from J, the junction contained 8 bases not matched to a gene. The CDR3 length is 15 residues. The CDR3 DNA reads TGCGCCAGCAGCACAGGACAGGGGGTTGTGAATGAGCAGTTCTTC. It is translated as CASSTGQGVVNEQFF.

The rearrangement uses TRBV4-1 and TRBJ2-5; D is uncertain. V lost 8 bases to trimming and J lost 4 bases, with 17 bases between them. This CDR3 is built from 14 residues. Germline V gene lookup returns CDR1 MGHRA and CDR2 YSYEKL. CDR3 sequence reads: CASRPGVRVETQYF. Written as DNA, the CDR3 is TGCGCCAGCCGGCCCGGCGTTAGGGTAGAGACCCAGTACTTC.

The CDR3 nucleotides are TGTGCCAGCATGGAACCGGGGCGGACCGGGGAGCTGTTTTTT. It yields the protein CASMEPGRTGELFF. V and J are TRBV11-2 and TRBJ2-2, with D perhaps TRBD1 or TRBD2 (5 bases each). The CDR3 is 14 residues long. Germline values: CDR1 SGHAT, CDR2 FQNNGV. The V and J ends lost 7 bases and 5 bases respectively, with 14 bases between them.

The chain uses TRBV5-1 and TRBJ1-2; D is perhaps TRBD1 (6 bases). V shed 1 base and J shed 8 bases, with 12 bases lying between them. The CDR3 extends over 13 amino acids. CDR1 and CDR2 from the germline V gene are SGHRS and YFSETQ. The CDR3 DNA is TGCGCCAGCAGCTTGCAGGGGAGAGACGGCTACACCTTC. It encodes CASSLQGRDGYTF.

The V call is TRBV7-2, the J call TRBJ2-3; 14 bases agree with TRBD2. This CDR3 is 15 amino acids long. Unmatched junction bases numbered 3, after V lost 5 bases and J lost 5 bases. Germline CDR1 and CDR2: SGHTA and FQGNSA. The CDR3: CASSQGLAGGDTQYF. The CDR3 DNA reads TGTGCCAGCAGCCAAGGACTAGCGGGGGGAGATACGCAGTATTTT.

This chain's CDR3 is CAWSVNGRNIQYF. As DNA, the CDR3 is TGTGCCTGGAGTGTAAACGGACGAAACATTCAGTACTTC. This chain joins TRBV30 and TRBJ2-4; D ambiguous. The V gene lost 0 bases and the J gene lost 6 bases, with 9 bases spanning the gap. CDR1 is GTSNPN, CDR2 SVGIG, per germline (reference sequence). CDR3 size: 13 residues.